The 27 T cell receptor beta chains below come from one sample, sequenced in a study of tumor-infiltrating lymphocytes in glioblastoma multiforme. TCR beta libraries were built from RNA through three nested multiplex PCR rounds using modified ARM-PCR. Each CDR3 protein gets one entry after TCRdb re-called the multiplex PCR reads with MiXCR. The sample records 15,000 to 20,000 distinct CDR3 sequences, 55% to 70% being singletons. The specimen was peripheral blood. The origin of the receptors is a male donor with glioblastoma.

For this clonotype: The junction differs from germline at one of its ends, possibly a read error. The chain has TRBV11-2 and TRBJ2-7; D is unclear. CDR3 length equals 15 residues. CDR1 SGHAT and CDR2 FQNNGV come from the germline V gene. The CDR3 sequence: CASSLEVGRAYGQYF. The DNA of the CDR3 is TGTGCTAGCAGCTTAGAGGTTGGAAGGGCGTACGGGCAGTACTTC.

V is TRBV11-1 and J is TRBJ2-1, with TRBD2 matching 8 bases. Per the germline V gene, CDR1 is SGHAT and CDR2 is FQDESV (reference sequence). CDR3 length: 14 amino acids. V shed 6 bases and J 8 bases; nucleotides not matched to a gene: 9. CDR3 in amino acids: CASRAKTSADEQFF. CDR3 nucleotide sequence: TGTGCCAGCAGAGCTAAGACTAGCGCGGATGAGCAGTTCTTC.

This chain joins TRBV20-1 and TRBJ2-1, with D maybe TRBD2 (5 bases). Trimming removed 2 bases from V and 8 bases from J, with 13 bases in between. CDR1 is DFQATT and CDR2 is SNEGSKA in the germline V gene (reference sequence). There are 13 residues in the CDR3. The CDR3, as DNA: TGCAGTGCTAGAATGTGGGAGAGGGATGAGCAGTTCTTC. Translating it yields CSARMWERDEQFF.

This clonotype is a singleton in its sample. This clone may be a read error of a much larger clone one base away. The chain is built from TRBV10-3 and TRBJ1-4; the D gene is possibly TRBD1 (5 bases). V was clipped by 4 bases and J by 8 bases, with 11 bases between them. CDR1 is ENHRY, CDR2 SYGVKD, per germline. This CDR3 is 13 amino acids long. In DNA form, the CDR3 reads TGTGCCATCAGTGGGGGGAAGGGCGAAAAACTGTTTTTT. Translation: CAISGGKGEKLFF.

This chain joins TRBV4-1 and TRBJ2-1; the match to TRBD2 covers 7 bases. Per the germline V gene, CDR1 is MGHRA and CDR2 is YSYEKL. Unmatched junction bases numbered 10, after V lost 4 bases and J lost 7 bases. CDR3 length: 15 amino acids. Here the CDR3 DNA reads TGCGCCAGCAGCCTAAGTCCTAGCGGATATAATGAGCAGTTCTTC. Translated: CASSLSPSGYNEQFF.

Points on this clonotype: This may be a read error, as it is one base from a much larger clone. J is TRBJ2-1 and V is TRBV5-8; D unclear. Germline values: CDR1 SGHTS, CDR2 YDEGEE. This CDR3 region has 15 residues. CDR3 in DNA: TGTGCCGGCAGCTTGCGGTCAGCCCTGCACAATGAGCAGTTCTTC. It translates to CAGSLRSALHNEQFF.

The chain carries TRBV25-1 and TRBJ2-5; the D call may be TRBD1 or TRBD2 (5 bases each). The CDR3 length is 14 residues. Germline V gives CDR1 MGHDK, CDR2 SYGVNS. Trimming took 1 base from V and 5 from J, leaving 11 bases between them. CDR3 sequence reads: CASSEFIGDETQYF. CDR3 coding DNA: TGTGCCAGCAGTGAATTTATCGGGGACGAGACCCAGTACTTC. The variable domain in full, completed from reference TRBV25-1 and TRBJ2-5, reads EADIYQTPRYLVIGTGKKITLECSQTMGHDKMYWYQQDPGMELHLIHYSYGVNSTEKGDLSSESTVSRIRTEHFPLTLESARPSHTSQYLCASSEFIGDETQYFGPGTRLLVL.

As to this clonotype: A read error may produce the germline difference seen at one junction end. In nucleotides, the CDR3 is TGCAGTGCTGGAGAGGGTGGCGGGAGCTCCTACAATGAGCAGTTCTTC. Translating gives CSAGEGGGSSYNEQFF. The chain links TRBV20-1 to TRBJ2-1, with TRBD2 matching 7 bases. Germline CDR1 reads DFQATT; CDR2 reads SNEGSKA (reference sequence). This CDR3 spans 16 amino acids.

Turning to this clonotype: Since a much larger clone is just one base distant, this may be a read error. The rearrangement uses TRBV5-1 and TRBJ1-5; TRBD1 matches at 8 bases. V was pared by 4 bases and J by 4 bases, with 4 bases of the junction left unmatched. The CDR3 totals 14 residues. Germline CDR1 reads SGHRS; CDR2 reads YFSETQ. The CDR3, as DNA: TGCGCCAGCAGCATCGGACAGGGAAATCAGCCCCAGCATTTT. Protein: CASSIGQGNQPQHF.

The chain employs TRBV29-1 and TRBJ2-1, with D uncertain. V was pared by 5 bases and J by 0 bases, with 5 bases between. Per the germline V gene, CDR1 is SQVTM and CDR2 is ANQGSEA. The CDR3 is made up of 12 amino acids. This chain's CDR3 is CSVSGSYNEQFF. CDR3 in DNA: TGCAGCGTTTCAGGCTCCTACAATGAGCAGTTCTTC.

Concerning this clonotype itself: As the CDR3 is not closed by the conserved phenylalanine or tryptophan, this likely results from a read error. The J gene is TRBJ2-1, the V gene TRBV11-2, with TRBD2 as a possible D gene (6 bases). Germline values: CDR1 SGHAT, CDR2 FQNNGV. The CDR3 is made up of 19 amino acids. For the CDR3, the DNA is TGTGGCAGCAGCTCCTCCCCCAGATCAACGCTAGCGCGGCACAATGAGCAGTTCTTA. This encodes CGSSSSPRSTLARHNEQFL.

As to this clonotype: Its ends do not fully match the called genes, so a read error is possible. V usage is TRBV6-1 and J usage is TRBJ1-5; no reliable D call. The CDR3 runs 15 residues. Per the germline V gene, CDR1 is MNHNS and CDR2 is SASEGT. CDR3 loop: CASITPQWSNHPQHF. For the CDR3, the DNA is TGTGCCAGCATCACTCCTCAGTGGAGCAATCATCCCCAGCATTTT.

About this clonotype itself: Mismatch with germline at one junction end may stem from a read error. This CDR3 reads CASSSYDPTYNEPFF. The CDR3 DNA reads as TGTGCCAGCAGTTCCTACGATCCGACCTACAATGAGCCGTTCTTC. J is TRBJ2-1 and V is TRBV28; D gene unclear. The CDR3 loop spans 15 amino acids. Per the germline V gene, CDR1 is MDHEN and CDR2 is SYDVKM.

In this sample, this clonotype turned up once. The chain couples TRBV11-2 to TRBJ1-3; possibly TRBD1 for D (5 bases). Germline V gene lookup returns CDR1 SGHAT and CDR2 FQNNGV. The V end lost 5 bases, the J end lost 7 bases, and 15 bases lay between the germline ends. The CDR3 is 14 amino acids. The CDR3 DNA is TGTGCCAGCAGCCAGTCCAGGGAGCTGAACACCATATATTTT. As protein: CASSQSRELNTIYF. The full variable domain, with the rest looked up from reference TRBV11-2 and TRBJ1-3, is EAGVAQSPRYKIIEKRQSVAFWCNPISGHATLYWYQQILGQGPKLLIQFQNNGVVDDSQLPKDRFSAERLKGVDSTLKIQPAKLEDSAVYLCASSQSRELNTIYFGEGSWLTVV.

The J gene is TRBJ2-1, the V gene TRBV6-6, with a possible D match to TRBD2 (6 bases). Trimming pared 2 bases from V and 4 bases from J, leaving 12 bases between. Germline CDR1 MNHNY, CDR2 SVGAGI (reference sequence). The CDR3 length is 15 residues. The CDR3 loop reads CASSYAGTSYNEQFF. The CDR3 DNA is TGTGCCAGCAGTTACGCCGGGACTTCTTACAATGAGCAGTTCTTC.

The chain joins TRBV6-1 to TRBJ2-2; D possibly matches TRBD1 or TRBD2 (5 bases each). The CDR3 is 15 residues long. V lost 7 bases and J 6 bases, leaving 18 bases between the germline ends. Germline V gene data show CDR1 as MNHNS and CDR2 as SASEGT. CDR3 sequence: CASNSLSRDAGELFF. The CDR3 DNA is TGTGCCAGCAACTCTCTCTCTCGGGACGCCGGGGAGCTGTTTTTT.

This clonotype was detected many times. V is TRBV29-1 and J is TRBJ2-7; 11 bases are shared with TRBD2. CDR1 is SQVTM, CDR2 ANQGSEA, per germline. With V trimmed by 6 bases and J by 5 bases, 6 bases remained unmatched. This CDR3 spans 13 amino acids. In DNA, the CDR3 is TGCAGCGTGGGAGAACTAGCGGGAGACGAGCAGTACTTC. Protein product: CSVGELAGDEQYF.

A remark on this clonotype: A read error may be the cause here, since a much bigger clone is one base away. V gene TRBV30 combines with J gene TRBJ2-3; TRBD2 matches 10 bases. Germline-derived CDR1 and CDR2 are GTSNPN and SVGIG (reference sequence). V gave up 3 bases and J gave up 7 bases; unmatched junction bases: 4. The CDR3 runs 13 residues. The chain's CDR3 is CAWRASGSNTQYF. For the CDR3, the DNA is TGTGCCTGGAGGGCTAGCGGGAGTAATACGCAGTATTTT.

The sample holds one count of this clonotype. Just one base apart from a much larger clone, this may be a read error. J is TRBJ2-1 and V is TRBV11-2; D is possibly TRBD2 (6 bases). Trimming took 10 bases from V and 9 from J, leaving 13 bases between them. This CDR3 has 11 residues. The germline V gene has CDR1 SGHAT and CDR2 FQNNGV. In DNA form, the CDR3 reads TGTGCCATCAGGAGGGGAAGTGAGCAGTTCTTC. This codes for CAIRRGSEQFF.

The rearrangement joins TRBV20-1 to TRBJ2-3; D tentatively fits TRBD1 or TRBD2 (5 bases each). CDR1 and CDR2 from the germline V gene are DFQATT and SNEGSKA (reference sequence). The CDR3 consists of 15 residues. Trimming left V 4 bases short and J 6 bases short, with 20 bases between. This chain's CDR3 is CSAIPRGRPSDTQYF. The CDR3 nucleotides are TGCAGTGCTATCCCGAGGGGACGCCCCTCCGATACGCAGTATTTT.

This clonotype occurred many times. V is TRBV4-1 and J is TRBJ1-5; tentatively, D is TRBD1 (5 bases). The V end lost 1 base, the J end lost 7 bases, and 14 bases lay between the germline ends. The CDR3 has 15 amino acids. Germline V CDR1 and CDR2: MGHRA, YSYEKL. The CDR3 bases are TGCGCCAGCAGCCAAGTTGGGGGGGTAAACCAGCCCCAGCATTTT. This translates into CASSQVGGVNQPQHF.

By sample share, this clonotype is medium-sized. The chain employs TRBV29-1 and TRBJ2-1; TRBD2 aligns across 8 bases. V lost 4 bases to trimming and J lost 4 bases; unmatched junction nucleotides: 3. This CDR3 spans 13 amino acids. Germline V gene lookup returns CDR1 SQVTM and CDR2 ANQGSEA. The CDR3 protein is CSVVSGGYNEQFF. For the CDR3, the DNA is TGCAGCGTTGTGAGCGGGGGATACAATGAGCAGTTCTTC.

This clonotype has a single count. The chain employs TRBV6-1 and TRBJ2-1; the D gene is possibly TRBD1 (5 bases). Trimming removed 2 bases at V and 0 bases at J, with 11 bases between. The germline V gene encodes CDR1 MNHNS and CDR2 SASEGT. This CDR3 region has 16 residues. CDR3 in DNA: TGTGCCAGCAGTGAACGCAGGGAAAGCTCCTACAATGAGCAGTTCTTC. Protein product: CASSERRESSYNEQFF.

The chain recombines TRBV6-5 with TRBJ2-3; D unresolved. The CDR3 contains 15 residues. The germline V gene encodes CDR1 MNHEY and CDR2 SVGAGI. V was shortened by 7 bases and J by 3 bases, with 17 bases between the two germline ends. The CDR3 DNA follows: TGTGCCAGCACCCCCAGCGTGGTGAGGACAGATACGCAGTATTTT. Translated, it gives CASTPSVVRTDTQYF.

The V and J genes are TRBV6-1 and TRBJ1-5, with D hard to call. The CDR3 is 15 amino acids. Germline assignment: CDR1 MNHNS and CDR2 SASEGT. V lost 7 bases to trimming and J lost 1 base, with 14 bases between them. In DNA, the CDR3 is TGTGCCAGCACTTCTATCGACACCAGCAATCAGCCCCAGCATTTT. This sequence encodes CASTSIDTSNQPQHF.

The chain carries TRBV28 and TRBJ2-3; 11 bases map to TRBD1. The junction had 3 bases not matched to a gene; V was cut back by 3 bases and J by 4 bases. The germline CDR1 and CDR2 sequences are MDHEN and SYDVKM. CDR3 length: 15 residues. The chain's CDR3 is CASSLDRGLADTQYF. The CDR3, as DNA: TGTGCCAGCAGTTTGGACAGGGGGCTGGCAGATACGCAGTATTTT.

Turning to this clonotype: A read error may produce the germline difference seen at one junction end. The V and J genes are TRBV11-1 and TRBJ2-1; TRBD2 matches 8 bases. The CDR3 runs 14 residues. Germline V CDR1 and CDR2: SGHAT, FQDESV (reference sequence). The CDR3 spells CASGSGGGYIEQFF. For the CDR3, the DNA is TGTGCCAGCGGCTCCGGGGGGGGATACATTGAGCAGTTCTTC. Full variable domain (rest looked up from reference TRBV11-1 and TRBJ2-1): EAEVAQSPRYKITEKSQAVAFWCDPISGHATLYWYRQILGQGPELLVQFQDESVVDDSQLPKDRFSAERLKGVDSTLKIQPAELGDSAMYLCASGSGGGYIEQFFGPGTRLTVL.